A selection of T cell receptor beta chains follows, all from one sample in a study of shared clonotypes between healthy human individuals. The repertoire was sequenced with immunoSEQ multiplex PCR; TCRdb's copy has only in-frame clones and lacks some. The table shows roughly 2.4 million clones, with 90% to 96% occurring only once. The source material was naive CD4+ T cells sorted from blood. The receptors come from a man between 18 and 29 years old in good health. The CDR3 runs from the conserved cysteine through the conserved F or W. A D gene is named only where the DNA matches it firmly. Not all rows give a size; the values are once, few, many and, for expanded clones, a class.

abundance,d_gene,j_gene,v_gene,CDR3aa,CDR3nt
.,.,TRBJ2-5,TRBV7-8,CASSGLGPETQYF,TGTGCCAGCAGCGGGCTCGGGCCGGAGACCCAGTACTTC
.,.,TRBJ1-4,TRBV30,CAWSSGEKLFF,TGTGCCTGGAGTTCGGGAGAAAAACTGTTTTTT
.,.,TRBJ2-7,TRBV5-4,CASSFAGPYSYEQYF,TGTGCCAGCAGCTTTGCAGGACCTTACTCCTACGAGCAGTACTTC
.,.,TRBJ2-7,TRBV7-2,CASSLVLVSYEQYF,TGTGCCAGCAGCTTAGTTCTAGTGAGCTACGAGCAGTACTTC
.,.,TRBJ2-7,TRBV10-1,CASSDDRREDYEQYF,TGCGCCAGCAGTGACGACCGGCGTGAAGACTACGAGCAGTACTTC
.,.,TRBJ2-7,TRBV7-2,CASSLAGETYEQYF,TGTGCCAGCAGCTTAGCGGGGGAGACCTACGAGCAGTACTTC
.,TRBD1,TRBJ1-1,TRBV28,CASSLQGAVTEAFF,TGTGCCAGCAGTTTACAGGGGGCTGTCACTGAAGCTTTCTTT
.,TRBD1,TRBJ2-7,TRBV14,CASSRQMGTAQYF,TGTGCCAGCAGCCGCCAGATGGGGACAGCTCAGTACTTC
.,TRBD2,TRBJ2-4,TRBV28,CASSLFGGEGKNIQYF,TGTGCCAGCAGTTTATTTGGGGGGGAAGGAAAAAACATTCAGTACTTC
.,.,TRBJ2-1,TRBV6-1,CASSEEMFSVLYNEQFF,TGTGCCAGCAGTGAAGAAATGTTCTCAGTACTCTACAATGAGCAGTTCTTC
few,.,TRBJ2-3,TRBV18,CASSPPTIRLTSTDTQYF,TGTGCCAGCTCACCACCGACAATCCGGTTAACTAGCACAGATACGCAGTATTTT
.,TRBD2,TRBJ2-7,TRBV30,CAARTSGTSEQYF,TGTGCTGCGCGTACTAGCGGGACCTCCGAGCAGTACTTC
.,.,TRBJ1-1,TRBV25-1,CASSEGIVAEAFF,TGTGCCAGCAGTGAGGGGATAGTGGCTGAAGCTTTCTTT
.,TRBD1,TRBJ2-1,TRBV2,CASSEWDRPNNEQFF,TGTGCCAGCAGTGAATGGGACAGGCCAAACAATGAGCAGTTCTTC
.,.,TRBJ1-6,TRBV6-5,CASSPGLNNSPLHF,TGTGCCAGCAGTCCGGGACTCAATAATTCACCCCTCCACTTT
.,TRBD1,TRBJ2-7,TRBV5-1,CASSGGTGGNEQYF,TGCGCCAGCAGCGGAGGGACAGGGGGGAACGAGCAGTACTTC
.,TRBD1,TRBJ1-1,TRBV6-6,CASSDRGPLGAFF,TGTGCCAGCAGTGACAGGGGGCCCCTGGGAGCTTTCTTT